The 28 T cell receptor beta chains given below trace back to one sample, sequenced in a study of T cell clonality in common variable immunodeficiency. Sequenced by immunoSEQ multiplex PCR; TCRdb stores in-frame clones only, minus some. The sample contains about 34,000 clones, none of them singletons. Overall study findings and caveats: Common variable immunodeficiency TCR beta sequences reportedly had fewer deletions and N-nucleotide insertions.

Their cognate antigens are unknown. Sample: peripheral blood mononuclear cells. Every receptor here comes from a human donor with common variable immunodeficiency.

A few counts support this clone. The CDR3 goes on 3 residues after the read ends, and that part is filled in from the germline J gene. The genes are TRBV7-9 and TRBJ2-1; D is uncertain. Deletions cut 5 bases from V and 4 bases from J, with 9 bases between. There are 13 residues in the CDR3. CDR1 and CDR2 (germline): SEHNR, FQNEAQ (reference sequence). CDR3 protein: CASSPPGYNEQFF. The DNA read from the CDR3 is TGTGCCAGCAGCCCCCCAGGATACAATGAG.

At least ten counts were recorded for this clone. The read halts 3 residues ahead of the CDR3 end, with the missing end drawn from the germline J gene. The chain employs TRBV9 and TRBJ1-3; 10 nucleotides match TRBD1. V was clipped by 2 bases and J by 2 bases; unmatched bases: 1. This CDR3 is 15 amino acids long. The germline CDR1 and CDR2 sequences are SGDLS and YYNGEE. CDR3 residues: CASSVGTGAGNTIYF. CDR3 DNA, as far as it was read: TGTGCCAGCAGCGTTGGGACAGGGGCTGGAAACACC. The variable domain in full, with the rest retrieved from reference TRBV9 and TRBJ1-3, is DSGVTQTPKHLITATGQRVTLRCSPRSGDLSVYWYQQSLDQGLQFLIQYYNGEERAKGNILERFSAQQFPDLHSELNLSSLELGDSALYFCASSVGTGAGNTIYFGEGSWLTVV.

There are many counts of this clone. The CDR3 goes on 3 residues after the read ends, and that part is filled in from the germline J gene. V is TRBV5-1 and J is TRBJ2-2, with 8 nucleotides matching TRBD1. The CDR3 runs 15 residues. V lost 4 bases, J lost 7 bases, and 9 bases stayed unmatched. Germline V gene sequence: CDR1 SGHRS, CDR2 YFSETQ. The part of the CDR3 DNA that was read is TGCGCCAGCAGCCAAGGAACAGGGGGGTTCGGGGAG. As protein: CASSQGTGGFGE. The full CDR3 is CASSQGTGGFGELFF.

The sample holds many counts of this clone. The DNA ends 3 residues before the CDR3 does, and the rest of the CDR3 is filled in from the germline J gene. This chain links TRBV18 with TRBJ1-4; no clear D. The ends were cut back, 4 bases at V and 4 bases at J, with 10 bases in the middle. The CDR3 has 14 residues. Germline V CDR1 and CDR2: KGHSH, LQKENI. The CDR3 here is CASSQEGNNEKLFF. CDR3 DNA (partial): TGTGCCAGCTCACAGGAGGGTAATAATGAAAAA.

With regard to this clone: The read stops 3 residues short of the end of the CDR3; the missing end is completed from the germline J gene. The chain has TRBV6-2 or TRBV6-3 and TRBJ2-3, with TRBD2 matching 13 bases. The CDR3 spans 17 residues. V lost 3 bases to trimming and J lost 5 bases; unmatched junction nucleotides: 8. CDR1 and CDR2 (germline): MNHEY, SVGEGT. CDR3 bases read: TGTGCCAGCAGTTATGAGACTAGCGGGAGGAGGGTAGATACG. Translated, it gives CASSYETSGRRVDT. The whole CDR3 region reads CASSYETSGRRVDTQYF.

Concerning this clone: Read sequence stops 3 residues before the CDR3 end, and the germline J gene provides the missing end. Other DNA sequences in this sample translate to the same CDR3. The rearrangement uses TRBV30 and TRBJ2-7; 10 bases are shared with TRBD2. The germline CDR1 and CDR2 sequences are GTSNPN and SVGIG (reference sequence). With 0 bases clipped from V and 3 bases from J, the junction kept 5 bases outside the gene matches. The CDR3 spans 15 residues. The CDR3 DNA, read in part, is TGTGCCTGGAGTGTACAAGCGGGAGGGAGCTACGAG. It codes for CAWSVQAGGSYE. The full CDR3 is CAWSVQAGGSYEQYF.

As regards this clone: Distinct nucleotide sequences in the sample also encode this CDR3. The sequenced CDR3 bases are TGTGCCAGCAGCCCCGAGGGGTTCTCGGGAAACACC. Amino acid sequence: CASSPEGFSGNT. The entire CDR3 protein reads CASSPEGFSGNTIYF. This chain connects TRBV7-6 to TRBJ1-3; TRBD1 is a possible D gene (5 bases). The CDR3 is cut off 3 residues early in the read; its end comes from the germline J gene. The CDR3 has 15 residues. Trimming stripped 5 bases from V and 4 bases from J, with 15 bases between. Germline V gene data show CDR1 as SGHVS and CDR2 as FNYEAQ.

This clone appeared many times. The observed sequence ends 3 residues before the CDR3 terminus, with the missing tail filled in from the germline J gene. The rearrangement links TRBV4-1 to TRBJ2-7; D is possibly TRBD2 (5 bases). Germline CDR1 and CDR2: MGHRA and YSYEKL. The V end lost 3 bases, the J end lost 1 base, and 13 bases lay between the germline ends. The CDR3 contains 15 residues. The CDR3 here is CASSQTFGESYEQYF. The sequenced part of the CDR3 DNA is TGCGCCAGCAGCCAGACGTTCGGGGAGTCCTACGAG.

The table lists this clone with a few counts. The CDR3 loop is CASSRAGHNEQFF. The sequenced part of the CDR3 DNA is TGTGCCAGTAGTCGAGCGGGCCACAATGAG. The chain carries TRBV19 and TRBJ2-1; perhaps TRBD2 as D (6 bases). The CDR3 end falls 3 residues outside the read, so it is completed with the germline J gene. Germline lookup yields CDR1 LNHDA and CDR2 SQIVND (reference sequence). This CDR3 is built from 13 residues. Trimming removed 5 bases at V and 5 bases at J, with 10 bases between.

This clone was seen at least ten times. The missing CDR3 end, 3 residues past where the read stops, is filled in from the germline J gene. The chain uses TRBV30 and TRBJ2-1; 7 bases are a match to TRBD2. CDR3 length: 17 residues. The V segment lost 0 bases and the J segment 3 bases; nucleotides outside the gene matches: 11. Germline V gene lookup returns CDR1 GTSNPN and CDR2 SVGIG (reference sequence). CDR3 DNA, as far as it was read: TGTGCCTGGAGTGTACGAGGTCGCGCTAGCGGCTACAATGAG. Protein: CAWSVRGRASGYNE. The CDR3 in full is CAWSVRGRASGYNEQFF. Filled out from reference TRBV30 and TRBJ2-1, the complete variable domain reads SQTIHQWPATLVQPVGSPLSLECTVEGTSNPNLYWYRQAAGRGLQLLFYSVGIGQISSEVPQNLSASRPQDRQFILSSKKLLLSDSGFYLCAWSVRGRASGYNEQFFGPGTRLTVL.

This clone has ten or more counts. The read terminates 3 residues before the CDR3 end, so the remaining end is supplied by the germline J gene. The genes are TRBV18 and TRBJ1-1; D is unresolved. The CDR3 totals 13 residues. V was shortened by 6 bases and J by 2 bases, with 10 bases between the two germline ends. Germline CDR1 is KGHSH and CDR2 is LQKENI. CDR3 protein: CASSPGLNTEAFF. The covered CDR3 bases are TGTGCCAGCTCGCCGGGTCTCAACACTGAA.

This clone was found a few times. Coverage ceases 3 residues before the CDR3 finishes, and the germline J gene fills in the end. The V and J genes are TRBV19 and TRBJ1-5; 9 nucleotides match TRBD1. Trimming cost V 4 bases and J 7 bases; bases outside gene matches: 2. In germline, CDR1 is LNHDA, CDR2 SQIVND (reference sequence). The CDR3 sequence is 13 residues long. The CDR3 is CASSRTGDQPQHF. CDR3 DNA, as far as it was read: TGTGCCAGTAGTAGGACAGGGGACCAGCCC. The full variable domain, its missing parts supplied by reference TRBV19 and TRBJ1-5, is DGGITQSPKYLFRKEGQNVTLSCEQNLNHDAMYWYRQDPGQGLRLIYYSQIVNDFQKGDIAEGYSVSREKKESFPLTVTSAQKNPTAFYLCASSRTGDQPQHFGDGTRLSIL.

About this clone: The observed sequence ends 3 residues before the CDR3 terminus, with the missing tail filled in from the germline J gene. The chain joins TRBV7-9 to TRBJ1-2; D not certain. The germline V gene has CDR1 SEHNR and CDR2 FQNEAQ (reference sequence). V was cut by 3 bases and J by 6 bases, with 8 bases left in between. The CDR3 spans 12 residues. CDR3 DNA (partial): TGTGCCAGCAGCTTTTTGGGCAATGGC. Residues: CASSFLGNG. In full, the CDR3 reads CASSFLGNGYTF.

This clone was seen more than once but under ten times. The read terminates 3 residues before the CDR3 end, so the remaining end is supplied by the germline J gene. The chain joins TRBV30 to TRBJ1-1; D may be TRBD1 (6 bases). The CDR3 runs to 15 residues. The V gene's germline CDR1 is GTSNPN and CDR2 SVGIG (reference sequence). The V end was cut by 4 bases, the J end by 4 bases, with 19 bases between. CDR3 bases read: TGTGCCTGGACCCCCAGGAACAGGGAGGGCACTGAA. Translated: CAWTPRNREGTE. From start to end, the CDR3 is CAWTPRNREGTEAFF.

This clone has just a few counts. Read data end 3 residues before the CDR3 end; the end is taken from the germline J gene. The rearrangement uses TRBV2 and TRBJ2-7; TRBD1 aligns across 9 bases. The trim removed 6 bases at V and 5 bases at J, leaving 8 bases unmatched. Germline V gene data show CDR1 as SNHLY and CDR2 as FYNNEI. This CDR3 spans 14 amino acids. The covered CDR3 bases are TGTGCCAGCAGAATGGACAGGGGCGGCAACGAG. It specifies CASRMDRGGNE. The full CDR3 protein is CASRMDRGGNEQYF.

There are a few counts of this clone. The read falls 3 residues short of the CDR3 end, and the missing part is taken from the germline J gene. V is TRBV7-9 and J is TRBJ1-2, with D tentatively TRBD1 (5 bases). CDR1 and CDR2 (germline): SEHNR, FQNEAQ (reference sequence). The CDR3 spans 13 residues. The DNA read from the CDR3 is TGTGCCAGCAGCTTAGAAGGGACTGGCGGC. Translated: CASSLEGTGG. The complete CDR3 protein is CASSLEGTGGYTF.

In its sample, this clone was seen many times. The read stops 3 residues short of the end of the CDR3; the missing end is completed from the germline J gene. The rearrangement links TRBV4-2 to TRBJ2-3; D is perhaps TRBD2 (5 bases). Trimming took off 1 base at V and 1 base at J, with 9 bases between the two ends. This CDR3 contains 15 residues. CDR1 and CDR2 (germline): LGHNA, YNFKEQ. CDR3 loop: CASSQGNSGTDTQYF. CDR3 DNA (partial): TGTGCCAGCAGCCAAGGCAATAGCGGCACAGATACG.

The chain's CDR3 is CASSIANRGLQETQYF. The sequenced CDR3 bases are TGTGCCAGTAGTATTGCGAACAGGGGCCTCCAAGAGACC. This chain connects TRBV19 to TRBJ2-5, with 7 bases matching TRBD1. From the germline J gene comes the end of the CDR3, since the read stops 3 residues before it. From germline, CDR1 is LNHDA and CDR2 SQIVND (reference sequence). The length of the CDR3 is 16 residues. V trimming: 3 bases; J trimming: 1 base; junction bases outside the gene matches: 8. The complete variable domain, with remaining parts taken from reference TRBV19 and TRBJ2-5, reads DGGITQSPKYLFRKEGQNVTLSCEQNLNHDAMYWYRQDPGQGLRLIYYSQIVNDFQKGDIAEGYSVSREKKESFPLTVTSAQKNPTAFYLCASSIANRGLQETQYFGPGTRLLVL.

This clone appeared a few times. Coverage ceases 3 residues before the CDR3 finishes, and the germline J gene fills in the end. This chain joins TRBV18 and TRBJ2-5; 7 bases fit TRBD1. Germline V gene data show CDR1 as KGHSH and CDR2 as LQKENI. There are 16 residues in the CDR3. V lost 3 bases, J lost 5 bases, and 12 bases stayed unmatched. CDR3 sequence: CASSPATGLAGETQYF. CDR3 DNA (partial): TGTGCCAGCTCACCCGCGACAGGGCTCGCAGGGGAGACC.

This clone was counted a few times. Read data end 3 residues before the CDR3 end; the end is taken from the germline J gene. V gene TRBV6-2 or TRBV6-3 combines with J gene TRBJ2-7; maybe TRBD2 (6 bases). Germline V gives CDR1 MNHEY, CDR2 SVGEGT. V was cut by 6 bases and J by 3 bases, with 12 bases left in between. The CDR3 consists of 13 residues. CDR3 in amino acids: CASRPGGGYEQYF. Incomplete CDR3 DNA: TGTGCCAGCAGGCCCGGGGGAGGCTACGAG.

This clone was recorded at least ten times. The DNA ends 3 residues before the CDR3 does, and the rest of the CDR3 is filled in from the germline J gene. The chain joins TRBV5-4 to TRBJ1-6; no clear D gene. Trimming cost V 4 bases and J 4 bases, with 9 bases left between them. Per the germline V gene, CDR1 is SGHNT and CDR2 is YYREEE (reference sequence). CDR3 size: 14 residues. The CDR3: CASSLGGYNSPLHF. Partial CDR3 DNA: TGTGCCAGCAGCCTGGGAGGTTATAATTCACCC.

This clone was recorded a few times. Incomplete CDR3 DNA: TGCGCCAGCAGTCAAACCGGGCGGCTCAGGGGGCGAGACACCGGGGAG. Its protein product is CASSQTGRLRGRDTGE. The CDR3 in its entirety is CASSQTGRLRGRDTGELFF. J is TRBJ2-2 and V is TRBV23-1; 8 bases map to TRBD1. The read is 3 residues too short to cover the CDR3 end, so that end is filled in from the germline J gene. TRBV23-1 is an open reading frame whose function is uncertain. CDR3 size: 19 residues. Trimming cost V 2 bases and J 3 bases; bases outside gene matches: 14.

This clone occurred many times. The CDR3 end lies 3 residues beyond the end of the read and is filled in from the germline J gene. This sequence joins TRBV6-1 and TRBJ1-4; D possibly corresponds to TRBD1 (5 bases). V was cut by 3 bases and J by 7 bases, with 15 bases left in between. The CDR3 runs to 15 residues. Germline V gene data show CDR1 as MNHNS and CDR2 as SASEGT. The CDR3 reads CASSEATVGVEKLFF. The part of the CDR3 DNA that was read is TGTGCCAGCAGTGAGGCGACAGTAGGAGTTGAAAAA.

Regarding this clone: The read gets to within 3 residues of the CDR3 end, and the germline J gene fills in the rest. The chain recombines TRBV7-3 with TRBJ2-3; 7 nucleotides line up with TRBD1. CDR1 is SGHTA and CDR2 is FQGTGA in the germline V gene. V shed 2 bases, J shed 8 bases, and the junction held 4 bases outside the gene matches. CDR3 length: 13 amino acids. CDR3 loop: CASSLLAGGTQYF. The part of the CDR3 DNA that was read is TGTGCCAGCAGCTTATTGGCAGGGGGTACG.

This clone has only a few counts. The CDR3 goes on 3 residues after the read ends, and that part is filled in from the germline J gene. The genes are TRBV19 and TRBJ2-5; 7 bases map to TRBD1. Germline V lookup: CDR1 LNHDA, CDR2 SQIVND (reference sequence). This CDR3 has 15 residues. The V gene end was trimmed by 1 base and the J gene end by 7 bases; junction bases not matched to a gene: 9. The covered CDR3 bases are TGTGCCAGTAGTATAGGGACAGGCCACCGGGTGACC. This sequence encodes CASSIGTGHRVT. From start to end, the CDR3 is CASSIGTGHRVTQYF. The full variable domain, with the rest looked up from reference TRBV19 and TRBJ2-5, is DGGITQSPKYLFRKEGQNVTLSCEQNLNHDAMYWYRQDPGQGLRLIYYSQIVNDFQKGDIAEGYSVSREKKESFPLTVTSAQKNPTAFYLCASSIGTGHRVTQYFGPGTRLLVL.

Comments on this clone: Read coverage stops 3 residues before the CDR3 terminus; the germline J gene supplies the remainder. The chain is built from TRBV20-1 and TRBJ2-1, with 10 bases lining up with TRBD2. The J segment lost 0 bases and the V segment lost 0 bases, leaving 17 bases of the junction unmatched. Germline loops: CDR1 DFQATT, CDR2 SNEGSKA (reference sequence). This CDR3 has 21 amino acids. CDR3 DNA, as far as it was read: TGCAGTGCTAGAGATCGGGGTATTTACGCTAGCGGGAGAATCTCCTACAATGAG. As protein: CSARDRGIYASGRISYNE. The whole CDR3 region reads CSARDRGIYASGRISYNEQFF.

This clone was seen ten or more times. The DNA ends 3 residues before the CDR3 does, and the rest of the CDR3 is filled in from the germline J gene. The chain recombines TRBV5-4 with TRBJ2-3, with 8 bases identical to TRBD2. J gave up 5 bases and V 1 base, and 6 bases lay outside the gene matches. The CDR3 is 15 amino acids. CDR1 is SGHNT and CDR2 is YYREEE in the germline V gene (reference sequence). CDR3 residues: CASSLTSGSGDTQYF. The covered CDR3 bases are TGTGCCAGCAGCTTGACGAGCGGGAGCGGAGATACG.

This clone was counted many times. Coverage ceases 3 residues before the CDR3 finishes, and the germline J gene fills in the end. The genes are TRBV5-6 and TRBJ1-2, with D possibly TRBD1 on 5 matching bases. The germline V gene encodes CDR1 SGHDT and CDR2 YYEEEE. The germline V and J ends were trimmed by 2 bases and 4 bases, with 15 bases remaining between them. This CDR3 is 15 amino acids long. The CDR3 region is CASSLIDSAFYGYTF. The part of the CDR3 DNA that was read is TGTGCCAGCAGCTTAATTGACAGCGCTTTCTATGGC.